A single sample is the source of the 13 T cell receptor beta chains below, sequenced in a study of beta chain features in type 1 diabetes. What was sequenced were expressed TCRB transcripts, since all of the isolated RNA had been reverse transcribed. Using immunoSEQ multiplex PCR, the repertoire was profiled, and TCRdb retains in-frame clones only, with some absent. The sample comprises approximately 150,000 clones, 8% to 13% of which are singletons, and approximately 1.3% rests with the top ten. The sequencing input was naive CD4+ T cells from blood. The receptors come from a man aged 18 to 30 in good health.

This chain uses TRBV7-9 with TRBJ1-6; TRBD1 aligns across 7 bases. CDR1 is SEHNR and CDR2 is FQNEAQ in the germline V gene (reference sequence). Trimming took 5 bases from V and 4 from J; bases not matched to a gene: 5. The length of the CDR3 is 15 residues. This chain's CDR3 is CASSRDSPYNSPLHF. The CDR3 region has the DNA TGTGCCAGCAGCCGGGACAGCCCGTATAATTCACCCCTCCACTTT.

J is TRBJ1-5 and V is TRBV6-1, with unresolved D. V was cut by 3 bases and J by 4 bases, with 7 bases left in between. The CDR3 runs to 13 residues. The germline gives CDR1 MNHNS, CDR2 SASEGT. DNA for the CDR3: TGTGCCAGCAGTGACGGGGAGAATCAGCCCCAGCATTTT. This translates into CASSDGENQPQHF.

The chain links TRBV7-3 to TRBJ2-5; the match to TRBD2 covers 8 bases. Losses at the gene ends were 1 base for V and 2 bases for J; bases not matched to a gene: 0. Germline V gene sequence: CDR1 SGHTA, CDR2 FQGTGA. The CDR3 extends over 14 amino acids. The CDR3 DNA reads as TGTGCCAGCAGCTTAAGCGGGGGGCAAGAGACCCAGTACTTC. Translating gives CASSLSGGQETQYF.

The V gene is TRBV7-2, the J gene TRBJ2-3, with 8 bases aligning to TRBD1. Per the germline V gene, CDR1 is SGHTA and CDR2 is FQGNSA. With V trimmed by 5 bases and J by 1 base, 5 bases remained unmatched. This CDR3 comprises 15 residues. CDR3 bases: TGTGCCAGCAGCCCCGGACAGGGACGCACAGATACGCAGTATTTT. It codes for CASSPGQGRTDTQYF.

The sample holds a few counts of this clone. This chain uses TRBV6-1 with TRBJ1-2, with 12 bases aligning to TRBD1. The V and J ends lost 3 bases and 3 bases, in that order; junction bases with no gene match: 5. The CDR3 is 16 residues long. CDR1 and CDR2 from the germline V gene are MNHNS and SASEGT. CDR3 DNA sequence: TGTGCCAGCAGTGAGATTGGGACAGGGGGCGACTATGGCTACACCTTC. Translated, it gives CASSEIGTGGDYGYTF.

V gene TRBV7-9 combines with J gene TRBJ2-7; D not certain. V lost 1 base and J lost 2, with 12 bases in between. The CDR3 extends over 15 amino acids. The germline V gene encodes CDR1 SEHNR and CDR2 FQNEAQ (reference sequence). The CDR3 loop reads CASSLGQAQAYEQYF. The CDR3 nucleotides are TGTGCCAGCAGCTTAGGTCAGGCCCAGGCCTACGAGCAGTACTTC.

This clone occurred a few times. The chain is built from TRBV6-5 and TRBJ2-5; possibly TRBD2 for D (5 bases). Germline V CDR1 and CDR2: MNHEY, SVGAGI. The V end lost 5 bases, the J end lost 4 bases, and 14 bases lay between the germline ends. The CDR3 covers 14 residues. CDR3 DNA: TGTGCCAGCAGTCGTTTAGCGACCTCAGAGACCCAGTACTTC. This translates into CASSRLATSETQYF.

This clone was found a few times. V and J are TRBV6-1 and TRBJ2-2; 7 bases agree with TRBD1. J gave up 7 bases and V 1 base, and 9 bases lay outside the gene matches. Germline V gene data show CDR1 as MNHNS and CDR2 as SASEGT. This CDR3 region has 16 residues. CDR3 protein: CASSEDPGQYGGELFF. CDR3 DNA sequence: TGTGCCAGCAGTGAAGATCCGGGACAGTACGGCGGGGAGCTGTTTTTT.

This clone was picked up many times. The rearrangement links TRBV25-1 to TRBJ2-1; TRBD1 is a possible D gene (6 bases). V lost 1 base, J lost 0 bases, and 7 bases lay in between. The CDR3 is made up of 15 amino acids. Germline V gene data show CDR1 as MGHDK and CDR2 as SYGVNS. The CDR3 DNA reads TGTGCCAGCAGTGAATCACAGGGCTCCTACAATGAGCAGTTCTTC. This translates into CASSESQGSYNEQFF.

The table lists this clone with a few counts. This chain links TRBV6-4 with TRBJ2-1; D is unresolved. The CDR3 totals 16 residues. Trimming removed 3 bases from V and 1 base from J, with 13 bases in between. Germline assignment: CDR1 MRHNA and CDR2 SNTAGT. In DNA form, the CDR3 reads TGTGCCAGCAGTGAGAGGCCGGCTAATTCCTACAATGAGCAGTTCTTC. Residues: CASSERPANSYNEQFF.

This clone was seen more than once but under ten times. V usage is TRBV6-5 and J usage is TRBJ2-7, with D possibly matching TRBD1 (6 bases). Trimming took off 2 bases at V and 4 bases at J, with 12 bases between the two ends. Germline CDR1 and CDR2: MNHEY and SVGAGI. The CDR3 extends over 14 amino acids. CDR3 DNA: TGTGCCAGCAGTTACGATGGACAGCTTTACGAGCAGTACTTC. Protein: CASSYDGQLYEQYF.

This clone was observed a handful of times. V is TRBV29-1 and J is TRBJ2-3, with TRBD2 matching over 11 bases. This CDR3 comprises 12 residues. The trim removed 8 bases at V and 4 bases at J, leaving 2 bases unmatched. The germline gives CDR1 SQVTM, CDR2 ANQGSEA. The CDR3 nucleotides read TGCAGCATTAGCGGGGGGGCAGATACGCAGTATTTT. This codes for CSISGGADTQYF.

This clone has ten or more counts. The chain combines TRBV29-1 with TRBJ2-1; TRBD1 might be the D (6 bases). The ends were cut back, 6 bases at V and 7 bases at J, with 16 bases in the middle. CDR1 SQVTM and CDR2 ANQGSEA come from the germline V gene. CDR3 length: 13 amino acids. The CDR3 nucleotides are TGCAGCGTCGGGACGGTCAGGGGTAATGAGCAGTTCTTC. This codes for CSVGTVRGNEQFF.